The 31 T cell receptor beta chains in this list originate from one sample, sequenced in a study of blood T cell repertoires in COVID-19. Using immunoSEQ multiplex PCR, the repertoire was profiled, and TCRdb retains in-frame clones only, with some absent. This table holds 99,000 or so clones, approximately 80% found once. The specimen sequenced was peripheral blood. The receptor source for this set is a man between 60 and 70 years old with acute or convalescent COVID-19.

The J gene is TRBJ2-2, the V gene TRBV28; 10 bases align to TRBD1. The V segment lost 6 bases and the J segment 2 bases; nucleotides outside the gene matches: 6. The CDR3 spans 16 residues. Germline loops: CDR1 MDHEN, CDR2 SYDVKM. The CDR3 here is CASRPGQGVNTGELFF. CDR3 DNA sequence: TGTGCCAGCAGGCCCGGACAGGGGGTTAACACCGGGGAGCTGTTTTTT. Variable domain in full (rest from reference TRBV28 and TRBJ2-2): DVKVTQSSRYLVKRTGEKVFLECVQDMDHENMFWYRQDPGLGLRLIYFSYDVKMKEKGDIPEGYSVSREKKERFSLILESASTNQTSMYLCASRPGQGVNTGELFFGEGSRLTVL.

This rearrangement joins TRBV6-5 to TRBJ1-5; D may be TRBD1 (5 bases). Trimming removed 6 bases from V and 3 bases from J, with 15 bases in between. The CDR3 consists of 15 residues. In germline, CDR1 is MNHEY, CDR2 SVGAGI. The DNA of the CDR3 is TGTGCCAGCAGAAGCAGGGATCCCTACAATCAGCCCCAGCATTTT. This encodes CASRSRDPYNQPQHF.

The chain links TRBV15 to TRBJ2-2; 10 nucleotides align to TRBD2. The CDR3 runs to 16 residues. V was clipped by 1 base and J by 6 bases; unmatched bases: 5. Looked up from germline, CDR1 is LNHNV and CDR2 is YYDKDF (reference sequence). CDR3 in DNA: TGTGCCACCAGCAGAGTGCTAGCGGGAGAACCCGGGGAGCTGTTTTTT. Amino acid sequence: CATSRVLAGEPGELFF.

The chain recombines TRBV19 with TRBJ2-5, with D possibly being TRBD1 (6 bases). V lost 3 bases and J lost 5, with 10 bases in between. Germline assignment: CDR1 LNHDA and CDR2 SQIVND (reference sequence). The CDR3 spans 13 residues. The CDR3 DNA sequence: TGTGCCAGTAGTATGAACAGGGATGAGACCCAGTACTTC. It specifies CASSMNRDETQYF.

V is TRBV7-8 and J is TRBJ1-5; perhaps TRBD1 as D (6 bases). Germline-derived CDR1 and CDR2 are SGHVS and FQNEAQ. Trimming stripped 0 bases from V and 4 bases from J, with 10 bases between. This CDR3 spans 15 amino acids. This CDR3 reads CASSLAPDSNQPQHF. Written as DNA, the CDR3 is TGTGCCAGCAGCTTAGCGCCGGACAGTAATCAGCCCCAGCATTTT.

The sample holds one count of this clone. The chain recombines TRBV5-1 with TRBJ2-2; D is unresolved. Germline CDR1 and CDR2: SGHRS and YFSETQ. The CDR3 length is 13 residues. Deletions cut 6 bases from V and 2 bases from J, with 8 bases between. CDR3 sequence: CASIPSNTGELFF. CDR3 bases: TGCGCCAGCATTCCCTCTAACACCGGGGAGCTGTTTTTT. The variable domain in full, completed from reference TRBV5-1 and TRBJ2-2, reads KAGVTQTPRYLIKTRGQQVTLSCSPISGHRSVSWYQQTPGQGLQFLFEYFSETQRNKGNFPGRFSGRQFSNSRSEMNVSTLELGDSALYLCASIPSNTGELFFGEGSRLTVL.

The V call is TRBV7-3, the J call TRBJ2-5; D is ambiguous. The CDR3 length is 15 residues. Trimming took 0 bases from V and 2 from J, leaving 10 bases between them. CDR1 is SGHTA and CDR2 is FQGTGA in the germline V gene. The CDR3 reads CASSLTSGSQETQYF. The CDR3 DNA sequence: TGTGCCAGCAGCTTAACGTCGGGTTCACAAGAGACCCAGTACTTC.

The DNA of the CDR3 is TGTGCCAGCAGACTCCACCAGGGGAACACTGAAGCTTTCTTT. This translates into CASRLHQGNTEAFF. V gene TRBV11-2 combines with J gene TRBJ1-1; TRBD1 might be the D (5 bases). CDR1 SGHAT and CDR2 FQNNGV come from the germline V gene. This CDR3 is built from 14 residues. Trimming removed 6 bases at V and 1 base at J, with 12 bases between.

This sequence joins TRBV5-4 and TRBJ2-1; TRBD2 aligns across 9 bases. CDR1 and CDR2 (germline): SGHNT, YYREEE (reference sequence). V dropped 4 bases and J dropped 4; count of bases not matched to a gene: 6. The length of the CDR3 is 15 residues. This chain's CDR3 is CASSRGLATYNEQFF. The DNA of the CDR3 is TGTGCCAGCAGCCGAGGACTAGCGACATACAATGAGCAGTTCTTC.

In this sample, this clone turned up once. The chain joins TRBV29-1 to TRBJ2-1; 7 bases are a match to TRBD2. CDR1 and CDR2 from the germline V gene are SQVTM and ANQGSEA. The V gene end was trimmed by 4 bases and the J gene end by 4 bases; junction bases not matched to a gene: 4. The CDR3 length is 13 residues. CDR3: CSVAASGYNEQFF. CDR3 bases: TGCAGCGTTGCGGCTAGCGGATACAATGAGCAGTTCTTC.

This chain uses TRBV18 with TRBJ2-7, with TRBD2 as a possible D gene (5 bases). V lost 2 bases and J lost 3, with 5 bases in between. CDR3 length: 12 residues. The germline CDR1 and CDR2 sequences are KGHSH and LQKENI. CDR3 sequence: CASSPAGYEQYF. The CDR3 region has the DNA TGTGCCAGCTCACCAGCGGGCTACGAGCAGTACTTC.

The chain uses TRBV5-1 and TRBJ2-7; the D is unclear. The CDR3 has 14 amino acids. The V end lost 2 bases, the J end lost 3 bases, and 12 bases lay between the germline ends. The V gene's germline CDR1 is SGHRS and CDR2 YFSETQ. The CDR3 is CASSFSGTLYEQYF. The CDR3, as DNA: TGCGCCAGCAGCTTTTCAGGCACGCTCTACGAGCAGTACTTC.

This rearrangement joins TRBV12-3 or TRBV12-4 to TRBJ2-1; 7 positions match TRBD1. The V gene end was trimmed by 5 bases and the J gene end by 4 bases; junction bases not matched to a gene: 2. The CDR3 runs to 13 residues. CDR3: CASSPTGYNEQFF. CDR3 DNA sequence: TGTGCCAGCAGTCCGACAGGGTACAATGAGCAGTTCTTC.

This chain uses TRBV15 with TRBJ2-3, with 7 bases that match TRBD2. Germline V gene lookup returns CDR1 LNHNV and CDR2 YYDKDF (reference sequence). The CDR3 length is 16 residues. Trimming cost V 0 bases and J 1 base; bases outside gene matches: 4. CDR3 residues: CATSREWGGGTDTQYF. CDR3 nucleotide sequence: TGTGCCACCAGCAGAGAGTGGGGAGGGGGCACAGATACGCAGTATTTT.

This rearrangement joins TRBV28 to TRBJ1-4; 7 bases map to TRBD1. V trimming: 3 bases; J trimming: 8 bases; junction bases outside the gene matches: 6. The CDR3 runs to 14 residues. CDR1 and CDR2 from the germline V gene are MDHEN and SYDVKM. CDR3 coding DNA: TGTGCCAGCAGTTTGAGACAGGGTTGGGAAAAACTGTTTTTT. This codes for CASSLRQGWEKLFF.

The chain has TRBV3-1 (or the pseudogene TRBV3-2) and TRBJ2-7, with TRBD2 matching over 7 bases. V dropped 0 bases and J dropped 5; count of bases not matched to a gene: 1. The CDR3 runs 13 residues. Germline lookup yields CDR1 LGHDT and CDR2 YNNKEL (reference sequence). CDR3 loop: CASSQDRGDEQYF. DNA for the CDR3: TGTGCCAGCAGCCAAGATCGGGGGGACGAGCAGTACTTC.

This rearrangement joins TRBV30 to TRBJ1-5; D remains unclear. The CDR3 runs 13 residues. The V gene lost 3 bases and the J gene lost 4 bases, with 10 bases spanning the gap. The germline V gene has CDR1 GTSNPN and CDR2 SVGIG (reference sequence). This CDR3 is CAWSLGGNQPQHF. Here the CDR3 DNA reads TGTGCCTGGAGCCTGGGAGGGAATCAGCCCCAGCATTTT. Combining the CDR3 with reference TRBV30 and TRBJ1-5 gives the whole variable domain SQTIHQWPATLVQPVGSPLSLECTVEGTSNPNLYWYRQAAGRGLQLLFYSVGIGQISSEVPQNLSASRPQDRQFILSSKKLLLSDSGFYLCAWSLGGNQPQHFGDGTRLSIL.

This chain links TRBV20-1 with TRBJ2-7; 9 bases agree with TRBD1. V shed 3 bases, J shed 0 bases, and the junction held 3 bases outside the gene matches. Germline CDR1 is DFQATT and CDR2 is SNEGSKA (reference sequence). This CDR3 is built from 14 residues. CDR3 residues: CSASDRGFSYEQYF. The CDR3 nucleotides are TGCAGTGCTAGTGACAGGGGGTTCTCCTACGAGCAGTACTTC.

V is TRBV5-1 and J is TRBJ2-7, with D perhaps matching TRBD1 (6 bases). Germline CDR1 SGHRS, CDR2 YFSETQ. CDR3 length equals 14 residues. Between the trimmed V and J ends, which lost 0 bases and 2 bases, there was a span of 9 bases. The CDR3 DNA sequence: TGCGCCAGCAGCTTGGAGCAGGGGACCTACGAGCAGTACTTC. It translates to CASSLEQGTYEQYF.

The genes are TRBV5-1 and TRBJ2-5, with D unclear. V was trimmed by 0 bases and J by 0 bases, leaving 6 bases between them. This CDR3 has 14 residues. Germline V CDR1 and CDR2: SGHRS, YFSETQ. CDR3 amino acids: CASSLGANQETQYF. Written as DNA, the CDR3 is TGCGCCAGCAGCTTGGGTGCTAACCAAGAGACCCAGTACTTC. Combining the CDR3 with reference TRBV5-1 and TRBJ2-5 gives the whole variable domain KAGVTQTPRYLIKTRGQQVTLSCSPISGHRSVSWYQQTPGQGLQFLFEYFSETQRNKGNFPGRFSGRQFSNSRSEMNVSTLELGDSALYLCASSLGANQETQYFGPGTRLLVL.

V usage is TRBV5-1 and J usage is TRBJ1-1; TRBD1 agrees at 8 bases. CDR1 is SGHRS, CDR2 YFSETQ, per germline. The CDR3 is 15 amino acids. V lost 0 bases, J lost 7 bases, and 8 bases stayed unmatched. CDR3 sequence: CASSLGQGNKYEAFF. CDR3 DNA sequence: TGCGCCAGCAGCTTGGGACAGGGGAACAAATATGAAGCTTTCTTT.

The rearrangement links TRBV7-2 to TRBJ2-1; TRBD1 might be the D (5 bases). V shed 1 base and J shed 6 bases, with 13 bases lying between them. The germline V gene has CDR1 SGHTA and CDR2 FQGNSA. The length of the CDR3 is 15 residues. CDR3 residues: CASSLGLGRGNEQFF. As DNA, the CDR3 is TGTGCCAGCAGCTTAGGTTTAGGAAGGGGCAATGAGCAGTTCTTC.

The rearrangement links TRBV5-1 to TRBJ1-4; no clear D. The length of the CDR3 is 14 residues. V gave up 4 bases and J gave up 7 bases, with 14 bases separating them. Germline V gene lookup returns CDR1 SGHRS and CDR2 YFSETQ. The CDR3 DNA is TGCGCCAGCAGCGAAGTTGAGCCACTTGAAAAACTGTTTTTT. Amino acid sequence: CASSEVEPLEKLFF.

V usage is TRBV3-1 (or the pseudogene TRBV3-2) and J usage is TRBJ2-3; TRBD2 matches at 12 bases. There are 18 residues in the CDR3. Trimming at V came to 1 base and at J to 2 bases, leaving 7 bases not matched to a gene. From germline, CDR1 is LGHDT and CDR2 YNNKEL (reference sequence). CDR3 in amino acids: CASSQVTSGSYSTDTQYF. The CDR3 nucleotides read TGTGCCAGCAGCCAAGTGACTAGCGGGAGCTATTCCACAGATACGCAGTATTTT.

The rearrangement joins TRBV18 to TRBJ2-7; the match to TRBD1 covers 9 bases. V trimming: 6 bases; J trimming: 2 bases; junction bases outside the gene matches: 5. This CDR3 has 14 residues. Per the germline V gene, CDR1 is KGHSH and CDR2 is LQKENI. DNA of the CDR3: TGTGCCAGCTCGGGGACAGGGATTACCTACGAGCAGTACTTC. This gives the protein CASSGTGITYEQYF. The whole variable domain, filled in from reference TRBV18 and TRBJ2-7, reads NAGVMQNPRHLVRRRGQEARLRCSPMKGHSHVYWYRQLPEEGLKFMVYLQKENIIDESGMPKERFSAEFPKEGPSILRIQQVVRGDSAAYFCASSGTGITYEQYFGPGTRLTVT.

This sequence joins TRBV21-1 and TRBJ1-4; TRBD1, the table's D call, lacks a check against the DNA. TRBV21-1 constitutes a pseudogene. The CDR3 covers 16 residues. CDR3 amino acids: CASRLGGLGWNEKLFF. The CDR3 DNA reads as TGTGCCAGCAGACTTGGGGGCCTAGGTTGGAATGAAAAACTGTTTTTT.

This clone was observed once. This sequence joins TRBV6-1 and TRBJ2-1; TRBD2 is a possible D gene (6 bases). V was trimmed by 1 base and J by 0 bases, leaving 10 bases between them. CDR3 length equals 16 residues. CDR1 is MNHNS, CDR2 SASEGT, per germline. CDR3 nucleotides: TGTGCCAGCAGTGAAGAGCGGGCGAGCTCCTACAATGAGCAGTTCTTC. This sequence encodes CASSEERASSYNEQFF.

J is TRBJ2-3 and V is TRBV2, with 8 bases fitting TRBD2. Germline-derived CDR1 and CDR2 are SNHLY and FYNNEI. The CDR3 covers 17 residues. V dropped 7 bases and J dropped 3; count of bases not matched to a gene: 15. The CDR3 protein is CASTPFPREERTDTQYF. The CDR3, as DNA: TGTGCCAGCACCCCATTCCCGCGGGAGGAACGGACAGATACGCAGTATTTT.

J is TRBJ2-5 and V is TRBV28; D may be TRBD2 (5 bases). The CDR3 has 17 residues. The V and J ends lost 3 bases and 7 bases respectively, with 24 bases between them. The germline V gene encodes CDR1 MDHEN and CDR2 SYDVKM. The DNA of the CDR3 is TGTGCCAGCAGTTTCTGGAGGTTTGGACGGAGACTTGGGACCCAGTACTTC. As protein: CASSFWRFGRRLGTQYF.

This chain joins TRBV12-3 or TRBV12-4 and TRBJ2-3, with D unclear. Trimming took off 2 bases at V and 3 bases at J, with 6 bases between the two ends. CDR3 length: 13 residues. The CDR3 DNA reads TGTGCCAGCAGTTTATTGTCGACAGATACGCAGTATTTT. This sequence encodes CASSLLSTDTQYF.

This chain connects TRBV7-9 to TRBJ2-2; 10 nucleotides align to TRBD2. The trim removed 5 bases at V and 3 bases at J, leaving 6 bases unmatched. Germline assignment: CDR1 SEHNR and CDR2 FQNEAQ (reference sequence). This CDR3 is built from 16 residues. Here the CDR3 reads CASSPGLAADTGELFF. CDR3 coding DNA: TGTGCCAGCAGCCCAGGACTAGCGGCGGACACCGGGGAGCTGTTTTTT.